The 11 T cell receptor beta chains below were found in one sample sequenced in a study of regulatory T cells in long-lasting Graves disease. Building the TCR beta libraries relied on iRepertoire HTBI primers, and CDR3 regions underwent Arm-PCR. From the multiplex PCR reads, TCRdb called clonotypes with MiXCR, one entry per CDR3 protein. The table lists fewer than 650,000 distinct CDR3 sequences, about 16% of them singletons. Time point indicated: newly diagnosed GD, antithyroid drugs for less than 3 months. RNA isolated from PBMCs was used to make the TCR library. These data also formed part of another study, on T cells in Graves' hyperthyroidism and ophthalmopathy.

The sample in question was peripheral blood mononuclear cells (PBMCs), obtained at new diagnosis, from a patient treated with antithyroid drugs. The receptors originated from a man aged 18 to 29 with Graves disease.

The rearrangement uses TRBV7-9 and TRBJ1-1, with D possibly being TRBD1 (6 bases). Germline V gene sequence: CDR1 SEHNR, CDR2 FQNEAQ (reference sequence). This CDR3 contains 15 residues. V lost 7 bases and J lost 5, with 20 bases in between. CDR3 amino acids: CASTDLKVGTTEAFF. CDR3 DNA: TGTGCCAGCACCGACCTAAAGGTCGGGACAACTGAAGCTTTCTTT.

At least ten counts were recorded for this clonotype. The genes are TRBV30 and TRBJ1-1; D may be TRBD1 (6 bases). CDR1 and CDR2 from the germline V gene are GTSNPN and SVGIG (reference sequence). The CDR3 loop spans 16 amino acids. Between the trimmed V and J ends, which lost 5 bases and 4 bases, there was a span of 23 bases. CDR3 in amino acids: CAWQQGRGFGVTEAFF. The CDR3, as DNA: TGTGCCTGGCAGCAGGGGCGCGGGTTTGGCGTCACTGAAGCTTTCTTT.

This clonotype came up many times. The chain has TRBV5-1 and TRBJ2-7; TRBD1 aligns across 10 bases. Germline CDR1 is SGHRS and CDR2 is YFSETQ. The J segment lost 5 bases and the V segment lost 4 bases, leaving 6 bases of the junction unmatched. CDR3 length: 14 residues. DNA for the CDR3: TGCGCCAGCAGCCCTTCGACAGGGGGCGACGAGCAGTACTTC. Its protein product is CASSPSTGGDEQYF.

This clonotype has a count of ten or more. CDR3 in DNA: TGTGCCAGCAGCCGGGCATGGGGTGGAGACGAGCAGTACTTC. This translates into CASSRAWGGDEQYF. The chain uses TRBV11-2 and TRBJ2-7; D is unclear. Germline-derived CDR1 and CDR2 are SGHAT and FQNNGV. The CDR3 has 14 amino acids. V dropped 5 bases and J dropped 5 bases, with 16 bases sitting between them.

V is TRBV30 and J is TRBJ2-7, with 8 bases matching TRBD1. With V trimmed by 3 bases and J by 3 bases, 7 bases remained unmatched. Germline V gives CDR1 GTSNPN, CDR2 SVGIG (reference sequence). The CDR3 contains 14 residues. In nucleotides, the CDR3 is TGTGCCTGGAGCTTAGGACAGGGTTACTACGAGCAGTACTTC. It codes for CAWSLGQGYYEQYF.

With respect to this clonotype: The junction does not match germline at one end; this may be a read error. The J gene is TRBJ1-1, the V gene TRBV18, with D unresolved. The CDR3 runs to 13 residues. The V gene's germline CDR1 is KGHSH and CDR2 LQKENI. The CDR3 here is CASSPNGDTEVFF. CDR3 bases: TGTGCCAGCTCACCTAATGGAGACACTGAAGTTTTCTTT.

Details on this clonotype: Possible read error: a much larger clone is one base away. It is likely a read error, because the conserved phenylalanine at the end of the CDR3 is missing. This sequence joins TRBV5-1 and TRBJ2-7; D unclear. V lost 4 bases, J lost 2 bases, and 16 bases lay in between. Germline V gene data show CDR1 as SGHRS and CDR2 as YFSETQ. This CDR3 has 15 residues. The CDR3 bases are TGCGCCAGCAGCCCACACGACGGCCTGACCTACGAGCAGTACCTC. Protein sequence: CASSPHDGLTYEQYL.

This clonotype was recorded many times. The CDR3 here is CATRQGGNTEAFF. The CDR3 coding sequence is TGTGCCACCAGACAGGGCGGGAACACTGAAGCTTTCTTT. The rearrangement joins TRBV24-1 to TRBJ1-1; maybe TRBD1 (6 bases). V was cut by 7 bases and J by 1 base, with 9 bases left in between. The CDR3 length is 13 residues. Germline loops: CDR1 KGHDR, CDR2 SFDVKD.

Points on this clonotype: A read error may be the cause here, since a much bigger clone is one base away. The V and J genes are TRBV12-3 or TRBV12-4 and TRBJ2-5; D possibly matches TRBD1 or TRBD2 (5 bases each). The CDR3 totals 14 residues. The V end lost 4 bases, the J end lost 1 base, and 10 bases lay between the germline ends. CDR3 loop: CASSWDGSQETQYF. In DNA form, the CDR3 reads TGTGCCAGCAGTTGGGACGGTAGCCAAGAGACCCAGTACTTC.

The rearrangement joins TRBV20-1 to TRBJ2-1; 7 nucleotides match TRBD1. The germline CDR1 and CDR2 sequences are DFQATT and SNEGSKA (reference sequence). Germline trimming cut 0 bases from V and 0 bases from J; bases unmatched to any gene: 5. This CDR3 is 16 amino acids long. The CDR3 sequence is CSARDITGASYNEQFF. The CDR3 DNA is TGCAGTGCTAGAGACATAACAGGGGCCTCCTACAATGAGCAGTTCTTC.

This clonotype showed up many times. The chain couples TRBV20-1 to TRBJ2-1; D perhaps matches TRBD2 (6 bases). This CDR3 contains 15 residues. The V end lost 3 bases, the J end lost 0 bases, and 12 bases lay between the germline ends. Germline values: CDR1 DFQATT, CDR2 SNEGSKA (reference sequence). For the CDR3, the DNA is TGCAGTGCTAGTTCTGGAGGGGACTCCTACAATGAGCAGTTCTTC. This translates into CSASSGGDSYNEQFF.